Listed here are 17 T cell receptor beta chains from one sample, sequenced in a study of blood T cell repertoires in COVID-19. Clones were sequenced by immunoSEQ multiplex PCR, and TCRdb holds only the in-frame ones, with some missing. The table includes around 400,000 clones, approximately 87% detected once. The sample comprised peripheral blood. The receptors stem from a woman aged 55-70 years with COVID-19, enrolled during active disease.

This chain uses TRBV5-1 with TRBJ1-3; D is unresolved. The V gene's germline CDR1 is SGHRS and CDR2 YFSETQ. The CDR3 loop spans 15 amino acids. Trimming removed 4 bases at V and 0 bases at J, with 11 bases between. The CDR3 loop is CASSHGSSSGNTIYF. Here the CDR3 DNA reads TGCGCCAGCAGCCATGGTAGTAGCTCTGGAAACACCATATATTTT.

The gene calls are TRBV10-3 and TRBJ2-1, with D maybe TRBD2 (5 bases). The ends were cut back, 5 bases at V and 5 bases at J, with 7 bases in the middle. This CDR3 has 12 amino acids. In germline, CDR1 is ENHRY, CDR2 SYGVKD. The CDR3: CAISRTDNEQFF. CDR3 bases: TGTGCCATCAGTAGGACTGACAATGAGCAGTTCTTC.

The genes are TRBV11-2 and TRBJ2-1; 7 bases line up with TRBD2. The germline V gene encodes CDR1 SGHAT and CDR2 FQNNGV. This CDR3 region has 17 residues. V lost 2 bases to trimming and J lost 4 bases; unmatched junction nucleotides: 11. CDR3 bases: TGTGCCAGCAGCTTAACGGGATCACGGGGGGTTTACAATGAGCAGTTCTTC. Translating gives CASSLTGSRGVYNEQFF.

DNA of the CDR3: TGTGCCAGTAGCCGGACAGGGGCCAACTATGGCTACACCTTC. It codes for CASSRTGANYGYTF. This chain joins TRBV19 and TRBJ1-2, with TRBD1 matching over 9 bases. From germline, CDR1 is LNHDA and CDR2 SQIVND (reference sequence). This CDR3 comprises 14 residues. The ends lost 6 bases at V and 2 bases at J; junction bases unmatched: 4.

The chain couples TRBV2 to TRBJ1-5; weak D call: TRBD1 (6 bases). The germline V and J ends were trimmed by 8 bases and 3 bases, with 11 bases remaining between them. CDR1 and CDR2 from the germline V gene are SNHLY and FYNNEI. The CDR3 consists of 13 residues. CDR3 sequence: CASQTGHNQPQHF. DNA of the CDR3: TGTGCCAGCCAAACAGGGCACAATCAGCCCCAGCATTTT.

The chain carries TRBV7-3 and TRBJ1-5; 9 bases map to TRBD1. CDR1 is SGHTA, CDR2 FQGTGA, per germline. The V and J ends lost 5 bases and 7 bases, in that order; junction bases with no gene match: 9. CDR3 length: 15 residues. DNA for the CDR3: TGTGCCAGCAGCCGAGGACAGGGGCAGGGGCAGCCCCAGCATTTT. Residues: CASSRGQGQGQPQHF.

Written as DNA, the CDR3 is TGCGCCAGCAGTGAGGCAGGGTGGTCGATGAACACTGAAGCTTTCTTT. Translated, it gives CASSEAGWSMNTEAFF. The chain uses TRBV10-2 and TRBJ1-1; perhaps TRBD1 as D (5 bases). Germline loops: CDR1 WSHSY, CDR2 SAAADI. V lost 2 bases, J lost 0 bases, and 13 bases lay in between. CDR3 size: 16 residues.

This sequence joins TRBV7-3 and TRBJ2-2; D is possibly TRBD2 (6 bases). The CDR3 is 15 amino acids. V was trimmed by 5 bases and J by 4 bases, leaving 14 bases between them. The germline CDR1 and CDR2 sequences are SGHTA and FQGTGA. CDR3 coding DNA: TGTGCCAGCAGCCAAACCGGGACTGTCACCGGGGAGCTGTTTTTT. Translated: CASSQTGTVTGELFF. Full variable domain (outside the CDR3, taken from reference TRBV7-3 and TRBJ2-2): GAGVSQTPSNKVTEKGKYVELRCDPISGHTALYWYRQSLGQGPEFLIYFQGTGAADDSGLPNDRFFAVRPEGSVSTLKIQRTERGDSAVYLCASSQTGTVTGELFFGEGSRLTVL.

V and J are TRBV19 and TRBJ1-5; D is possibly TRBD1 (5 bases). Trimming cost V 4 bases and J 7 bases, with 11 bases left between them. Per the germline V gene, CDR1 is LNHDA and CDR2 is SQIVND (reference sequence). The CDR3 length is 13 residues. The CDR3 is CASSTGGRQPQHF. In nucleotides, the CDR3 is TGTGCCAGTAGTACGGGGGGAAGACAGCCCCAGCATTTT.

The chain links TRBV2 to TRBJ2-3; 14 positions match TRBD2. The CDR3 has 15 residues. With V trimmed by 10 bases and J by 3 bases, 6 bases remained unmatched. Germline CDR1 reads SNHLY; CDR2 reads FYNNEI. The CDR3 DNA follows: TGTGCCACAAGACTAGCGGGGGGGCCTACAGATACGCAGTATTTT. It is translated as CATRLAGGPTDTQYF.

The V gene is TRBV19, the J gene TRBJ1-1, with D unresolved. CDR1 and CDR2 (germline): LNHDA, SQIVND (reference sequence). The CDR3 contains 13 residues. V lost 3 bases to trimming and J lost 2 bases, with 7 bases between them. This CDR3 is CASSMWANTEAFF. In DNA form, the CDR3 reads TGTGCCAGTAGTATGTGGGCCAACACTGAAGCTTTCTTT.

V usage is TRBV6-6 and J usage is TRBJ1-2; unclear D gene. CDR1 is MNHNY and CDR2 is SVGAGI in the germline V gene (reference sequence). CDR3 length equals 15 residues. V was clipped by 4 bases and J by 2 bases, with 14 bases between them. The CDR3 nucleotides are TGTGCCAGCAGTTCCCTGGACGGGAAAAACTATGGCTACACCTTC. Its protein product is CASSSLDGKNYGYTF.

The CDR3 DNA sequence: TGTGCCAGCAGTCTAGCGGGGGGCTCCGGGGAGCAGTTCTTC. As protein: CASSLAGGSGEQFF. The chain is built from TRBV27 and TRBJ2-1; 11 bases map to TRBD2. The ends lost 5 bases at V and 10 bases at J; junction bases unmatched: 7. There are 14 residues in the CDR3. Germline lookup yields CDR1 MNHEY and CDR2 SMNVEV (reference sequence).

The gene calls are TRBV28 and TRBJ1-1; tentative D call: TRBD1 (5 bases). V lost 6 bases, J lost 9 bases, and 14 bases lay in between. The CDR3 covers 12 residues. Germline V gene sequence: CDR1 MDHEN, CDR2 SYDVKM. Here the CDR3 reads CASRVRTGKAFF. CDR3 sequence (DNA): TGTGCCAGCAGAGTTCGTACAGGAAAAGCTTTCTTT.

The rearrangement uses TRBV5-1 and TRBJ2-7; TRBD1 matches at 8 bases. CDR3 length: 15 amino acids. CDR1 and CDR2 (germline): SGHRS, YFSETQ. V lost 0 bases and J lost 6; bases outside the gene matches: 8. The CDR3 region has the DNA TGCGCCAGCAGCTTGGACGGGACAGGACGGGCCGAGCAGTACTTC. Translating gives CASSLDGTGRAEQYF.

The CDR3 bases are TGTGCCAGCTCACCCACAGGGGGCGCATCTGGCTACACCTTC. It specifies CASSPTGGASGYTF. V is TRBV18 and J is TRBJ1-2; 9 bases align to TRBD1. Germline CDR1 is KGHSH and CDR2 is LQKENI. The ends lost 3 bases at V and 7 bases at J; junction bases unmatched: 6. This CDR3 has 14 amino acids. The full variable domain, its missing parts supplied by reference TRBV18 and TRBJ1-2, is NAGVMQNPRHLVRRRGQEARLRCSPMKGHSHVYWYRQLPEEGLKFMVYLQKENIIDESGMPKERFSAEFPKEGPSILRIQQVVRGDSAAYFCASSPTGGASGYTFGSGTRLTVV.

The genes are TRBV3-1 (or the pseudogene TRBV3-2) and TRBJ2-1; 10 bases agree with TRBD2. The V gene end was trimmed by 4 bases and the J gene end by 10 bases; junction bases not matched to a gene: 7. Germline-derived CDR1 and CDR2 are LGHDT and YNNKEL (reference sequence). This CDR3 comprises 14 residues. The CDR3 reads CASSRTSGTLEQFF. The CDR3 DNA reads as TGTGCCAGCAGCCGGACTAGCGGTACACTGGAGCAGTTCTTC.